Here is one TCR beta chain with its context. V lost 3 bases, J lost 4 bases, and 22 bases lay in between. The CDR3 extends over 17 amino acids. TCRdb processed the RT-PCR reads anew with MiXCR; each CDR3 protein has one entry. The sample consists of fewer than 800,000 distinct CDR3 sequences, over 12% of them appearing once. What was sequenced was memory CD4+ T cells from blood. V and J are TRBV12-3 or TRBV12-4 and TRBJ2-7; D gene uncertain. The origin of this receptor is a female donor in good health, serving as a healthy control. The CDR3 here is CASSLKLDGIGRYEQYF. The DNA of the CDR3 is TGTGCCAGCAGTTTGAAGCTTGACGGTATAGGGCGGTACGAGCAGTACTTC.